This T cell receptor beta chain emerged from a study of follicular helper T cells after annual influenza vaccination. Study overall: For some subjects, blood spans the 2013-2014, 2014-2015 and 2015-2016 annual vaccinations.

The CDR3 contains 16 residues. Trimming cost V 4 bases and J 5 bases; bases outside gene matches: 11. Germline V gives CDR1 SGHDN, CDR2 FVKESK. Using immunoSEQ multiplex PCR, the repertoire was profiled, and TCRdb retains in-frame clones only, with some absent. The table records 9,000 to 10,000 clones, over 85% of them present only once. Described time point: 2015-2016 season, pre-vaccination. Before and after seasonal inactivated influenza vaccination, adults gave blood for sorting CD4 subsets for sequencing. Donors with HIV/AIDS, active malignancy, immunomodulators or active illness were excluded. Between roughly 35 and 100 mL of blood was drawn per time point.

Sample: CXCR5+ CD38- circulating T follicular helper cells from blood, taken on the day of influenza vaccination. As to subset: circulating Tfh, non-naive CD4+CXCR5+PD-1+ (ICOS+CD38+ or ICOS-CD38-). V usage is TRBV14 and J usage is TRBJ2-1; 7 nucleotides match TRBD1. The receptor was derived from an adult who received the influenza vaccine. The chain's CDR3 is CASSPLQGRGDNEQFF. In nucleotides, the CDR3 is TGTGCCAGCAGCCCCTTACAGGGGCGCGGAGACAATGAGCAGTTCTTC.